Listed here is a single T cell receptor (beta chain). The antigen is undetermined. This sample is part of a study of memory B cells and T cells in multiple sclerosis. Separate sequencing covered autoproliferating (CFSE-dim) and non-proliferating (CFSE-high) T cells from stimulus-free culture. Cultures began with approximately 4.5x10^7 CFSE-labeled PBMCs, unstimulated for 7 to 8 days, with replicate wells pooled. Sequenced by immunoSEQ multiplex PCR; TCRdb stores in-frame clones only, minus some. The table includes 9,000 to 15,000 clones, approximately 85% detected once. This clonotype was sampled from a human donor with multiple sclerosis. Sequenced material: PBMCs from blood kept in culture.

CDR3 DNA sequence: TGTGCCAGCAGAGGGGACGGAAACACAGATACGCAGTATTTT. Its protein product is CASRGDGNTDTQYF. The chain combines TRBV2 with TRBJ2-3, with D perhaps assigned TRBD1 or TRBD2 (5 bases each). Trimming stripped 6 bases from V and 2 bases from J, with 12 bases between. The germline V gene encodes CDR1 SNHLY and CDR2 FYNNEI. The CDR3 totals 14 residues.